Each of the 12 T cell receptor beta chains below was sequenced from the same sample in a study of blood T cell repertoires in COVID-19. Only in-frame clones appear in the TCRdb table, and some are missing; sequencing was by immunoSEQ multiplex PCR. The sample shows 250,000 to 350,000 clones, roughly 86% of them seen only once. The sequencing input was PBMCs or T cells enriched from blood (not recorded which). The receptors originated from a woman aged 45-65 years who had been exposed to COVID-19.

The V call is TRBV5-4, the J call TRBJ2-7, with D perhaps TRBD2 (6 bases). The CDR3 runs 16 residues. CDR1 is SGHNT and CDR2 is YYREEE in the germline V gene (reference sequence). The V gene lost 4 bases and the J gene lost 4 bases, with 21 bases spanning the gap. This chain's CDR3 is CASSPRDLSMGYEQYF. The CDR3 DNA follows: TGTGCCAGCAGCCCCCGGGACTTATCCATGGGTTACGAGCAGTACTTC.

The chain uses TRBV15 and TRBJ2-1; maybe TRBD1 (5 bases). The germline V and J ends were trimmed by 0 bases and 7 bases, with 16 bases remaining between them. Germline assignment: CDR1 LNHNV and CDR2 YYDKDF (reference sequence). The CDR3 has 16 amino acids. CDR3 DNA sequence: TGTGCCACCAGCAGAGATCTACGCCCACCAGGGAATGAGCAGTTCTTC. Amino acids: CATSRDLRPPGNEQFF.

This chain connects TRBV18 to TRBJ2-3, with a tentative D call TRBD2 (6 bases). CDR1 and CDR2 (germline): KGHSH, LQKENI. V was pared by 3 bases and J by 4 bases, with 14 bases between. The CDR3 extends over 15 amino acids. CDR3: CASSPGLGEADTQYF. CDR3 DNA sequence: TGTGCCAGCTCACCCGGCCTGGGGGAGGCAGATACGCAGTATTTT.

V is TRBV11-1 and J is TRBJ1-1; D remains unclear. V was cut by 4 bases and J by 1 base, with 13 bases left in between. Germline CDR1 and CDR2: SGHAT and FQDESV (reference sequence). There are 15 residues in the CDR3. The CDR3 reads CASSSSERRNTEAFF. The CDR3 region has the DNA TGTGCCAGCAGCTCCAGTGAGCGGAGGAACACTGAAGCTTTCTTT.

The rearrangement links TRBV5-6 to TRBJ2-3; D is ambiguous. V lost 4 bases and J 5 bases, leaving 5 bases between the germline ends. Germline values: CDR1 SGHDT, CDR2 YYEEEE. CDR3 length: 11 amino acids. Written as DNA, the CDR3 is TGTGCCAGCAGCAACGGAGATACGCAGTATTTT. Translation gives CASSNGDTQYF.

The chain is built from TRBV20-1 and TRBJ1-1, with D uncertain. Germline V gene lookup returns CDR1 DFQATT and CDR2 SNEGSKA (reference sequence). Deletions cut 3 bases from V and 6 bases from J, with 8 bases between. This CDR3 region has 11 residues. The CDR3 protein is CSASEAPEAFF. For the CDR3, the DNA is TGCAGTGCTAGCGAGGCACCTGAAGCTTTCTTT.

The chain couples TRBV5-6 to TRBJ2-3; 8 bases agree with TRBD1. Germline V lookup: CDR1 SGHDT, CDR2 YYEEEE. V lost 5 bases to trimming and J lost 2 bases; unmatched junction nucleotides: 4. The CDR3 has 14 residues. The CDR3 nucleotides read TGTGCCAGCAGACTGACAGGGGACACAGATACGCAGTATTTT. This translates into CASRLTGDTDTQYF.

This sequence joins TRBV3-1 (or the pseudogene TRBV3-2) and TRBJ2-2; 7 bases line up with TRBD2. Trimming cost V 1 base and J 1 base; bases outside gene matches: 3. Germline-derived CDR1 and CDR2 are LGHDT and YNNKEL (reference sequence). The CDR3 length is 16 residues. The CDR3, as DNA: TGTGCCAGCAGCCAAGTCGGGGGGAGGAACACCGGGGAGCTGTTTTTT. It translates to CASSQVGGRNTGELFF.

In its sample, this clone was seen a few times. V is TRBV20-1 and J is TRBJ2-7, with D unresolved. The CDR3 extends over 12 amino acids. The ends were cut back, 3 bases at V and 9 bases at J, with 15 bases in the middle. The germline gives CDR1 DFQATT, CDR2 SNEGSKA (reference sequence). The CDR3 spells CSASGQRPTQYF. The CDR3, as DNA: TGCAGTGCTAGTGGTCAGAGGCCAACGCAGTACTTC.

This clone was seen once. The chain joins TRBV14 to TRBJ2-7; D might be TRBD1 (5 bases). The CDR3 has 13 residues. CDR1 SGHDN and CDR2 FVKESK come from the germline V gene. V was cut by 6 bases and J by 2 bases, with 11 bases left in between. The CDR3 loop reads CASSVGHTYEQYF. Here the CDR3 DNA reads TGTGCCAGCAGTGTAGGACATACCTACGAGCAGTACTTC.

V is TRBV30 and J is TRBJ2-7; 8 nucleotides line up with TRBD2. V gave up 0 bases and J gave up 6 bases; unmatched junction bases: 7. Per germline, CDR1 GTSNPN and CDR2 SVGIG (reference sequence). The length of the CDR3 is 14 residues. CDR3 region: CAWSVLRTSSEQYF. The CDR3 coding sequence is TGTGCCTGGAGTGTCTTGAGGACTAGCTCCGAGCAGTACTTC.

V usage is TRBV11-2 and J usage is TRBJ1-2; a weak D match, TRBD1 (6 bases). The CDR3 runs to 14 residues. The V end was cut by 5 bases, the J end by 1 base, with 11 bases between. Germline V gene sequence: CDR1 SGHAT, CDR2 FQNNGV. The CDR3 reads CASSTRTVNYGYTF. CDR3 bases: TGTGCCAGCAGCACCCGGACAGTTAACTATGGCTACACCTTC.